This T cell receptor (beta chain) was captured in a study of blood T cell repertoires in COVID-19. Study-level information: The study drew acute and convalescent COVID-19 samples from the United States, Italy and Spain.

As handled by the study authors: Nucleated cell number was recorded as an estimate derived from reference gene primer amplification. The assay was immunoSEQ multiplex PCR, and TCRdb's table has in-frame clones only and misses some. D and trimming were read from the DNA, whereas the V and J calls and clone size are those reported in that table. Among 100,000 to 110,000 clones, 80% to 95% were seen once, and the ten largest hold over 2%. Per the germline V gene, CDR1 is SEHNR and CDR2 is FQNEAQ (reference sequence). CDR3 length equals 14 residues. V shed 5 bases and J shed 4 bases, with 15 bases lying between them.

This sequence was found in a man in his forties or fifties with active COVID-19. Sequenced material: peripheral blood. The chain has TRBV7-9 and TRBJ2-7; a weak D match, TRBD1 (6 bases). The CDR3 loop reads CASSLGTFPYEQYF. The CDR3 bases are TGTGCCAGCAGCCTAGGGACATTTCCTTACGAGCAGTACTTC.